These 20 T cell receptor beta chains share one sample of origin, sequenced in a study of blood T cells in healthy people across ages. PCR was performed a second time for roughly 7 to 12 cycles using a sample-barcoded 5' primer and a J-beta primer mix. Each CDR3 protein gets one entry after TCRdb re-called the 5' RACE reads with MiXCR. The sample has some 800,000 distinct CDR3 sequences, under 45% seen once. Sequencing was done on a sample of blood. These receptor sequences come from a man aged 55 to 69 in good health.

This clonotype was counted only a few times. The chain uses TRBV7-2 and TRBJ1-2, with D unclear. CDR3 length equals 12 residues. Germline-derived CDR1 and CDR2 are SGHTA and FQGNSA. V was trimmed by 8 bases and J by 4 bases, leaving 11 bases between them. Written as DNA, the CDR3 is TGTGCCAGCCACAGATGGCTCTATGGCTACACCTTC. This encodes CASHRWLYGYTF.

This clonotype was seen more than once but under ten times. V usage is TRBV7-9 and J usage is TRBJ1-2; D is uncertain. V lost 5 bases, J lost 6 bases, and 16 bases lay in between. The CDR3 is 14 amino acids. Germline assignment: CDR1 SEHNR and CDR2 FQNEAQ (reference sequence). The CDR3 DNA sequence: TGTGCCAGCAGCCCCCAGGCAGTGCTAAATGGCTACACCTTC. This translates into CASSPQAVLNGYTF.

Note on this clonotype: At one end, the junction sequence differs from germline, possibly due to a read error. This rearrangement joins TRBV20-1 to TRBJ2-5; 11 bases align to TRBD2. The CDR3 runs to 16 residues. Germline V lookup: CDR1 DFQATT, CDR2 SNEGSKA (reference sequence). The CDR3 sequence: CSARDLLAGVQETRYF. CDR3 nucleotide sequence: TGCAGTGCTAGAGATTTACTAGCGGGGGTCCAAGAGACCCGGTACTTC.

DNA for the CDR3: TGCAGTGCTAGCCCAAGACGGATTAGCACAGATACGCAGTATTTT. Translated, it gives CSASPRRISTDTQYF. The rearrangement links TRBV20-1 to TRBJ2-3; D call uncertain. The CDR3 covers 15 residues. The germline gives CDR1 DFQATT, CDR2 SNEGSKA (reference sequence). V was shortened by 3 bases and J by 0 bases, with 13 bases between the two germline ends.

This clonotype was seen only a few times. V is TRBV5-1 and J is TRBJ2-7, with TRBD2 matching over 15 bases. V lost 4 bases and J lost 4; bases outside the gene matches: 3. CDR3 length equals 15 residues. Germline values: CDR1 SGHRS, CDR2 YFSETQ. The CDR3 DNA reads TGCGCCAGCAGCGGGACTAGCGGGGGGATTTACGAGCAGTACTTC. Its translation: CASSGTSGGIYEQYF.

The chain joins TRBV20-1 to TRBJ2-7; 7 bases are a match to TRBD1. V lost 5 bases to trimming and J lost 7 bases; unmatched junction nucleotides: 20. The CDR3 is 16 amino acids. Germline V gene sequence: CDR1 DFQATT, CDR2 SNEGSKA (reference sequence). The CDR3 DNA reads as TGCAGTGCTCTGATTCAGGGCACAGGGGTCCGACGGGAGCAGTACTTC. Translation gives CSALIQGTGVRREQYF.

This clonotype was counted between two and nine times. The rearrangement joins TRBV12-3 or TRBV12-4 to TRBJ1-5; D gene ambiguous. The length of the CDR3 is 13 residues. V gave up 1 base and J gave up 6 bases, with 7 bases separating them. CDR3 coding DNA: TGTGCCAGCAGTTTAGAATTGGGTCAGCCCCAGCATTTT. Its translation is CASSLELGQPQHF.

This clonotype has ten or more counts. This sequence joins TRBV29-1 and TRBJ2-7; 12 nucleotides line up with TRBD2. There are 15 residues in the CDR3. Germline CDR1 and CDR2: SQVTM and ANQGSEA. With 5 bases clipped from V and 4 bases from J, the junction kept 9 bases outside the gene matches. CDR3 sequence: CSVNLAGGSKYEQYF. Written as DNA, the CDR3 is TGCAGCGTTAATCTAGCGGGGGGGTCGAAGTACGAGCAGTACTTC.

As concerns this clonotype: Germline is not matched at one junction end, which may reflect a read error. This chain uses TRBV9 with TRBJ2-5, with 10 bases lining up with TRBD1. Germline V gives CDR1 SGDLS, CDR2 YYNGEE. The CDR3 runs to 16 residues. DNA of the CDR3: TGTGCCAGCATCGTAGGGGGGACAGGGGAAGGCGAGACCCAGTACTTC. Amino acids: CASIVGGTGEGETQYF.

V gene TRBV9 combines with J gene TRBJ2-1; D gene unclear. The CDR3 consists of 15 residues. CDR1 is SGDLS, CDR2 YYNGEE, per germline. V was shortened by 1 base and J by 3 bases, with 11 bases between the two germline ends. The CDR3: CASSVPQSGYNEQFF. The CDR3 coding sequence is TGTGCCAGCAGCGTACCACAGTCGGGCTACAATGAGCAGTTCTTC.

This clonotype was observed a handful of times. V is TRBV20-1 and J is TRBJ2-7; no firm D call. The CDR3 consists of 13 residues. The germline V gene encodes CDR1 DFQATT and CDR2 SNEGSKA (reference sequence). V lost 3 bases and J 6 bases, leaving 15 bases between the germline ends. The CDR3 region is CSASGRARFEQYF. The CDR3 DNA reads TGCAGTGCTAGCGGAAGGGCAAGGTTCGAGCAGTACTTC.

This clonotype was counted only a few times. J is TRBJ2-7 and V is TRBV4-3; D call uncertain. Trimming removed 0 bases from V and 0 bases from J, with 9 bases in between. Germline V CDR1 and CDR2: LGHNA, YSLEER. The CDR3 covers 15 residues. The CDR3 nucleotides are TGCGCCAGCAGCCAAGATTGGCGGAACTCCTACGAGCAGTACTTC. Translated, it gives CASSQDWRNSYEQYF.

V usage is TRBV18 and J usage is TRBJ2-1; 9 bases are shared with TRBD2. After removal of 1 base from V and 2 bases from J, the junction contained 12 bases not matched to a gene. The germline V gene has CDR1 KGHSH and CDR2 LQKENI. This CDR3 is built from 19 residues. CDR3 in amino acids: CASSPRPSTGLAPYNEQFF. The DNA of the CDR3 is TGTGCCAGCTCACCACGCCCTTCCACCGGACTAGCGCCCTACAATGAGCAGTTCTTC.

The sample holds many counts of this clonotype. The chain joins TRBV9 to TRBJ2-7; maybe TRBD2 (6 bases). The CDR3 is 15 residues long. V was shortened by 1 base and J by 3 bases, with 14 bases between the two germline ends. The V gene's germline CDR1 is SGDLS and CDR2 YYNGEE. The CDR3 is CASSVTPTGDYEQYF. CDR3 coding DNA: TGTGCCAGCAGCGTAACCCCCACGGGAGACTACGAGCAGTACTTC.

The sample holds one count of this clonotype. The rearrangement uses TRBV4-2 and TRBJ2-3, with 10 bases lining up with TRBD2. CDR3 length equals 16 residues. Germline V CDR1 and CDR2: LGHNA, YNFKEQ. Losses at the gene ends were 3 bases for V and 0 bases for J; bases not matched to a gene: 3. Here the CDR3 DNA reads TGTGCCAGCAGCCACGGACTAGCGGAGAGCACAGATACGCAGTATTTT. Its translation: CASSHGLAESTDTQYF.

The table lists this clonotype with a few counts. The chain's CDR3 is CAISESSHQPQHF. DNA of the CDR3: TGTGCCATCAGTGAGTCGAGCCATCAGCCCCAGCATTTT. The rearrangement links TRBV10-3 to TRBJ1-5; no firm D call. The V gene's germline CDR1 is ENHRY and CDR2 SYGVKD. V was cut by 0 bases and J by 5 bases, with 5 bases left in between. The CDR3 spans 13 residues.

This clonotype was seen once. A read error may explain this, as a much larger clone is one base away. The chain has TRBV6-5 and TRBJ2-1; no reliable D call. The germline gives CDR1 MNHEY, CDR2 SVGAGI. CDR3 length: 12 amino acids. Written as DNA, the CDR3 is TGTGCCAGCAGAACACGATACAATGAGCGGTTCTTC. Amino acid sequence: CASRTRYNERFF.

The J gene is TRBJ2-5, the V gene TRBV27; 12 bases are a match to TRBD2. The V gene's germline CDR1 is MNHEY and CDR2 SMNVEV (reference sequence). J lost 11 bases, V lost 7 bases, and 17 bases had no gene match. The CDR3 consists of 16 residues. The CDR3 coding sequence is TGTGCCAGCATCCGACCCCTAGCGGGGGGGTACAATGAGCAGTACTTC. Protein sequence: CASIRPLAGGYNEQYF.

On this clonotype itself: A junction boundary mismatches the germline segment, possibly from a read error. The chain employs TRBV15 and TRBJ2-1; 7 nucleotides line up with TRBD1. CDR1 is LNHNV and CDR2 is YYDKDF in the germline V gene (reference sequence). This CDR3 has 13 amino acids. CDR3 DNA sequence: TGTGCCACCAGCTCCGACAGGGCGAATGAGCAATTCTTC. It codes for CATSSDRANEQFF.

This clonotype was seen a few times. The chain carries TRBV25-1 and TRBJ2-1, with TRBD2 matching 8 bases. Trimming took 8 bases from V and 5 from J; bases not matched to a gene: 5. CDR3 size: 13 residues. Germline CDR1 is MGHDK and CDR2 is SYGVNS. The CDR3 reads CASRAGGDNEQFF. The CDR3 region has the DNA TGTGCCAGCCGAGCCGGGGGGGACAATGAGCAGTTCTTC.